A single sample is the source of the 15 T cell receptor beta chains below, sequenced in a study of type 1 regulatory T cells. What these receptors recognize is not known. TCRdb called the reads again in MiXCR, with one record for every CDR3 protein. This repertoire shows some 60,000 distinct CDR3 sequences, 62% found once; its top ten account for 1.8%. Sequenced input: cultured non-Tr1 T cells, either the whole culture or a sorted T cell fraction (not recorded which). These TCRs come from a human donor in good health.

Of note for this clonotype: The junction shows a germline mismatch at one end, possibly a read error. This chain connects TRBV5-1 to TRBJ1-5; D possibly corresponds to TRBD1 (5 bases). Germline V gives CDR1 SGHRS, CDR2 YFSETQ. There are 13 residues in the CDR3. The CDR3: CVSSLGGNQPQHF. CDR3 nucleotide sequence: TGCGTCAGCAGCTTGGGGGGGAATCAGCCCCAGCATTTT.

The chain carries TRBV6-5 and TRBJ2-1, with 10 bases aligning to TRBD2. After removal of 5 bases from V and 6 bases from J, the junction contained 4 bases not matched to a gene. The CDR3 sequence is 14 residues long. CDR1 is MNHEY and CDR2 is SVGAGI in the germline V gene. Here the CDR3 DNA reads TGTGCCAGCAGTCTAGCGGGAGATGGCAATGAGCAGTTCTTC. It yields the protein CASSLAGDGNEQFF.

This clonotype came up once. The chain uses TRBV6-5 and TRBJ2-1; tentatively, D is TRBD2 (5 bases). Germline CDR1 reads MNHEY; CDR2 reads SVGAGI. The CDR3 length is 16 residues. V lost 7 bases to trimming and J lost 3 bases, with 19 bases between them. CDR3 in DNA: TGTGCCAGCAAGTATGCGGGCAAGGCGGGCTACAATGAGCAGTTCTTC. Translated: CASKYAGKAGYNEQFF.

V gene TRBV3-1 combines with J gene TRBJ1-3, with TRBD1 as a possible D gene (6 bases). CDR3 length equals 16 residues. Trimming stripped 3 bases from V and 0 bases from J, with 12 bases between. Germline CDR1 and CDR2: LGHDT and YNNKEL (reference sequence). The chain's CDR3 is CASSHMTGRSGNTIYF. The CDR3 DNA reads TGTGCCAGCAGCCACATGACAGGACGCTCTGGAAACACCATATATTTT.

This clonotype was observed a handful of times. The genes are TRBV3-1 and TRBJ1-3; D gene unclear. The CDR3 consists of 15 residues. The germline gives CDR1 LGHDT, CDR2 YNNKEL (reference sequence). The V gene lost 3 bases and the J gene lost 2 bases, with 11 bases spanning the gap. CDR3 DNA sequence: TGTGCCAGCAGCCAGGCGGGTATCGCTGGAAACACCATATATTTT. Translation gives CASSQAGIAGNTIYF.

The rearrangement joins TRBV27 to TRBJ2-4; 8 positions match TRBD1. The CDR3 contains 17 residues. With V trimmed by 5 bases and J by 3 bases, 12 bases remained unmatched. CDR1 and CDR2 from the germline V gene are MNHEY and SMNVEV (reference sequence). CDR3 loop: CASSPLNRGAGKNIQYF. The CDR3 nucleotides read TGTGCCAGCAGTCCCCTCAACAGGGGGGCAGGCAAAAACATTCAGTACTTC.

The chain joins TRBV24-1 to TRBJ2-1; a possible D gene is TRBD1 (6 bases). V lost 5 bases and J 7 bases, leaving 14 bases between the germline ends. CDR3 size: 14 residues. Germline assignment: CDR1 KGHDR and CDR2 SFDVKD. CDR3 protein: CATSATGDGNEQFF. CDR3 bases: TGTGCCACCAGTGCGACAGGAGATGGGAATGAGCAGTTCTTC.

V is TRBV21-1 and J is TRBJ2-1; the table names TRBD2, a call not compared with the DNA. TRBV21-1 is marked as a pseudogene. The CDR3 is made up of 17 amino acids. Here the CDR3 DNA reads TGTGCCAGCAGCAAAGTGCGGGGAGTCACGCCAAGCAATGAGCAGTTCTTC. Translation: CASSKVRGVTPSNEQFF.

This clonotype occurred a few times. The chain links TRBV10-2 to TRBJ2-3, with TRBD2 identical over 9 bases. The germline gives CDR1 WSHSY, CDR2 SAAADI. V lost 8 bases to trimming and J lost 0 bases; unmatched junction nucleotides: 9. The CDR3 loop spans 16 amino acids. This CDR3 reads CASRKSTSGSTDTQYF. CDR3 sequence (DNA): TGCGCCAGCCGCAAGTCGACTAGCGGTAGCACAGATACGCAGTATTTT.

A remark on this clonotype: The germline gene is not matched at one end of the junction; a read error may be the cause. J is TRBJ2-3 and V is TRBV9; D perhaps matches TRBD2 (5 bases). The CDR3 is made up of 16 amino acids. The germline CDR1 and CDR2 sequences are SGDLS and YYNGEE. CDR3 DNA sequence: TGCGCCAGCAGCGTTTTAGCAGAGCCTAGCACAGATACGCAGTGTTTT. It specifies CASSVLAEPSTDTQCF.

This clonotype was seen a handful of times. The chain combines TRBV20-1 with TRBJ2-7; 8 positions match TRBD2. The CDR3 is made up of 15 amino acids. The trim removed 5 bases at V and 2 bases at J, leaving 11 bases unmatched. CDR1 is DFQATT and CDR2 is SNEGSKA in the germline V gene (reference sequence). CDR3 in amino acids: CSAFQAGGSPYEQYF. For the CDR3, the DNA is TGCAGTGCTTTCCAGGCGGGAGGATCCCCCTACGAGCAGTACTTC.

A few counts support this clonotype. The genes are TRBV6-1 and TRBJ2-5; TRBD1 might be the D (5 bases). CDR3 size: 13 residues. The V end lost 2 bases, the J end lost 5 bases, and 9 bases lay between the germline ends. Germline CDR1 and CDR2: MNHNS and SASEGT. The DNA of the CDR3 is TGTGCCAGCAGTGAACAGGGCTGGGAGACCCAGTACTTC. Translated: CASSEQGWETQYF.

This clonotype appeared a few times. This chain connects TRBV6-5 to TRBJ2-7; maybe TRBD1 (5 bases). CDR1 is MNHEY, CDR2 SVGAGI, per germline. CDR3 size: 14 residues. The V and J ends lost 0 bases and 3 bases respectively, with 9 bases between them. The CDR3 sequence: CASSYSRTNYEQYF. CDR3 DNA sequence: TGTGCCAGCAGTTACTCGAGGACAAACTACGAGCAGTACTTC.

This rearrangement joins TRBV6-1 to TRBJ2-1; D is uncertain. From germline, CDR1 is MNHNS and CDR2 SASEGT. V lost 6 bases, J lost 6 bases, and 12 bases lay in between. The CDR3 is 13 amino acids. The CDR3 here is CASRGNSLNEQFF. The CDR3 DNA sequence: TGTGCCAGCAGGGGTAATAGCCTCAATGAGCAGTTCTTC.

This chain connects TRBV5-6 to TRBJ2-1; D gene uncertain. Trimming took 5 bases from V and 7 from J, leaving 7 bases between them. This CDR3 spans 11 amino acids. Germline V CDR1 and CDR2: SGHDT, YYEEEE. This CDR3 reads CASSLLNEQFF. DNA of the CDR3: TGTGCCAGCAGTCTTTTAAATGAGCAGTTCTTC.